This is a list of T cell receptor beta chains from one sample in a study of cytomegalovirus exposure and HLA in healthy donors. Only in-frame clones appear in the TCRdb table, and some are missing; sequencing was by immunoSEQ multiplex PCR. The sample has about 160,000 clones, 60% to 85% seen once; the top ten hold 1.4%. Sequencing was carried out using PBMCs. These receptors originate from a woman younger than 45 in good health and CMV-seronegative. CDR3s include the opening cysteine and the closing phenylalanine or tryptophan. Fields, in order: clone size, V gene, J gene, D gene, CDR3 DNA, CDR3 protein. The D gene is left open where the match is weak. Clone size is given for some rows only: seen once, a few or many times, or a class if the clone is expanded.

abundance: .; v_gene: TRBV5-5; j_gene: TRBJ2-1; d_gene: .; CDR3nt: TGTGCCAGCAGCCAGACGACTGACAGCAATGAGCAGTTCTTC; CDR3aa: CASSQTTDSNEQFF
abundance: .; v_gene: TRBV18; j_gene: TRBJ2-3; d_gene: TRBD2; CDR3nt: TGTGCCAGCTCGTGGGTGGGACTAGCATCAGATACGCAGTATTTT; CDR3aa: CASSWVGLASDTQYF
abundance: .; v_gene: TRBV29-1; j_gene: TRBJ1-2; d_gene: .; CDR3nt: TGCAGCGTTGACCGGGATCGTAACTATGGCTACACCTTC; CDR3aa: CSVDRDRNYGYTF
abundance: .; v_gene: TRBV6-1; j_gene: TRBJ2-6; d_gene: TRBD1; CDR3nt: TGTGCCAGCAGTACAGGGGCCCCTGGGGCCAACGTCCTGACTTTC; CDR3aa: CASSTGAPGANVLTF
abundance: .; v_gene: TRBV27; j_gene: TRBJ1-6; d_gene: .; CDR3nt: TGTGCCAGCAGTTCCCGACAGGTCCTAACACCCCTCCACTTT; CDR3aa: CASSSRQVLTPLHF
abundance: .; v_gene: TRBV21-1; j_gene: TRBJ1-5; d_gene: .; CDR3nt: TGTGCCAGCAGCCCCAAGAGGACAGGGGGATCTAACAATCAGCCCCAGCATTTT; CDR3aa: CASSPKRTGGSNNQPQHF
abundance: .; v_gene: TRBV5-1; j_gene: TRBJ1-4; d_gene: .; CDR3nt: TGCGCCAGCAGATTCTACCAGGCGGAAAAACTGTTTTTT; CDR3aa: CASRFYQAEKLFF
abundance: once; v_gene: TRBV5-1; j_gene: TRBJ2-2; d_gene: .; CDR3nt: TGCGCCAGCAGCCTAGCAGAGACCGGGGAGCTGTTTTTT; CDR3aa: CASSLAETGELFF
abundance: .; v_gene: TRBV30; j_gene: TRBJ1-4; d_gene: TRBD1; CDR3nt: TGTGCCTGGAGAGGGACAGCTAATGAAAAACTGTTTTTT; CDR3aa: CAWRGTANEKLFF
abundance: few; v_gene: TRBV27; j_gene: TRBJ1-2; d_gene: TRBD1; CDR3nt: TGTGCCAGCAGTTCTCAGGGGGACATCTATGGCTACACCTTC; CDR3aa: CASSSQGDIYGYTF
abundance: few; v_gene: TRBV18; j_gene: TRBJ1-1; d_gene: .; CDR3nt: TGTGCCAGCTCACCAAGTCAGGGTAGGGGCACTGAAGCTTTCTTT; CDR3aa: CASSPSQGRGTEAFF
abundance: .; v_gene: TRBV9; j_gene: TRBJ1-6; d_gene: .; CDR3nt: TGTGCCAGCAGTCACAGGGAGGGTCATTCACCCCTCCACTTT; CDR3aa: CASSHREGHSPLHF
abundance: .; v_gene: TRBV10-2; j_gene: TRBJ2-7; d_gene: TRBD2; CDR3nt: TGCGCCAGCAGTGAGCGACGGACTAGCGGGGGGGCGGACGAGCAGTACTTC; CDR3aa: CASSERRTSGGADEQYF
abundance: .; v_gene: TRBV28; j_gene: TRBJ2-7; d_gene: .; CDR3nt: TGTGCCACCGACTGTAGGAACTTC; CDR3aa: CATDCRNF
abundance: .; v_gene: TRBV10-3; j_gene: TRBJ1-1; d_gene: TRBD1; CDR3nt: TGTGCCAGCCACGACCCTAGACAGGGTTCTGAAGCTTTCTTT; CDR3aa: CASHDPRQGSEAFF
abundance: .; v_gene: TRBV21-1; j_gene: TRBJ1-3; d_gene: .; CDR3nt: TGTGTCAGCAGCATCCAGGGGGCTGATGGAAACACCATATATTTT; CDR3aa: CVSSIQGADGNTIYF
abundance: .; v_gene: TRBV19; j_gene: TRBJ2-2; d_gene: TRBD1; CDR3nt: TGTGCCAGTAGTACCCCCACAGGGGGCACCGGGGAGCTGTTTTTT; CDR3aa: CASSTPTGGTGELFF
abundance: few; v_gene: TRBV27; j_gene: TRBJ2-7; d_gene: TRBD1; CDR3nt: TGTGCCAGCAGTCCCGGGACAGGGACCCTAGGCGAGCAGTACTTC; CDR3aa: CASSPGTGTLGEQYF
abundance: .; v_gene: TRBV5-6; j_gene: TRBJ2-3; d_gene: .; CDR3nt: TGTGCCAGCAGTCGTCGGGGTACTCTCACAGATACGCAGTATTTT; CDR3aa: CASSRRGTLTDTQYF
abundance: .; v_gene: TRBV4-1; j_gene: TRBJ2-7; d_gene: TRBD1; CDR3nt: TGCGCCAGCAGCCTCGAGACAGGGGCCGGCGAGCAGTACTTC; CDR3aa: CASSLETGAGEQYF
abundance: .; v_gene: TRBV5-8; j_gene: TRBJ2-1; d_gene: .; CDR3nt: TGTGCCAGCAGCTCGGGGCTCGGAGGGACCTTCTACAATGAGCAGTTCTTC; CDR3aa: CASSSGLGGTFYNEQFF
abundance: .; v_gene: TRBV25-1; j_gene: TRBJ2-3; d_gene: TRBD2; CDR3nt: TGTGCCAGCAGTTCTGGGGGGGACAGCACAGATACGCAGTATTTT; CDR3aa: CASSSGGDSTDTQYF
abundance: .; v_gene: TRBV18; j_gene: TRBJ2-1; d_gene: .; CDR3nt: TGTGCCAGCTCCCTCCTCCCGAGGAGCTCCTACAATGAGCAGTTCTTC; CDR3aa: CASSLLPRSSYNEQFF
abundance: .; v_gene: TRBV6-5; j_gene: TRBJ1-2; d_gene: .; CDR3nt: TGTGCCAGCAGTTACAGGGGTGGCTATGGCTACACCTTC; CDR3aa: CASSYRGGYGYTF
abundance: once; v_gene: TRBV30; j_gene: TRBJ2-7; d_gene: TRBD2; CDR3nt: TGTGCCTGGAGTGCCCGGGGGGGCCTCGAGCAGTACTTC; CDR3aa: CAWSARGGLEQYF
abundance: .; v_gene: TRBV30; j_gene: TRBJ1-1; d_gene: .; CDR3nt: TGTGCCTGGATTCCTCTCCGACAGGTGAAGGACACTGAAGCTTTCTTT; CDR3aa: CAWIPLRQVKDTEAFF
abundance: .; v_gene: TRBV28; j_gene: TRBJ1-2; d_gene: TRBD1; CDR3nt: TGTGCCAGCAGTGCGACGGACAGGGGGCGAGGTGGCTACACCTTC; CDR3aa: CASSATDRGRGGYTF
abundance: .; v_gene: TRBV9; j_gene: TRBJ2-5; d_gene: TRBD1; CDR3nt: TGTGCCAGCAGCGGCGACAGGGCGGAGACCCAGTACTTC; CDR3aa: CASSGDRAETQYF
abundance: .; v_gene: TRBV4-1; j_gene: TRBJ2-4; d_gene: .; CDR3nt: TGCGCCAGCAGCCAAGAGGGGGGTACGTTCTTAGCCAAAAACAGTCAGTACTTC; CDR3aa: CASSQEGGTFLAKNSQYF
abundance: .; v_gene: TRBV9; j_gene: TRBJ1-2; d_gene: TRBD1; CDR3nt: TGTGCCAGCAGCGCCGGGACAGCCCAGGGTCATGGCTACACCTTC; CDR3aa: CASSAGTAQGHGYTF
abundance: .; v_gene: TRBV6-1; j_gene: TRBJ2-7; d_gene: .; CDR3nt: TGTGCCAGCAGCCCCGGGACACGCCTATACGAGCAGTACTTC; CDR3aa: CASSPGTRLYEQYF
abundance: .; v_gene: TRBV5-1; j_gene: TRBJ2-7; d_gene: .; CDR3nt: TGCGCCAGCAGCTTTACAAGGGGTTCCTACGAGCAGTACTTC; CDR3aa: CASSFTRGSYEQYF
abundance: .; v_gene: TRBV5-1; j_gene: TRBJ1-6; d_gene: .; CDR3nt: TGCGCCAGCAGCTTGGAGCGGGGGTATAATTCACCCCTCCACTTT; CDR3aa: CASSLERGYNSPLHF
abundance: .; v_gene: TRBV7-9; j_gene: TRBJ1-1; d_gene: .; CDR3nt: TGTGCCAGCAGCAGATCGGGGGGATTCACTGAAGCTTTCTTT; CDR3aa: CASSRSGGFTEAFF
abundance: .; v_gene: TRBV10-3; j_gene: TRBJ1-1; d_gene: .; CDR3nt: TGTGCCATCAGTGAGCTGGGGACAGAAGCTTTCTTT; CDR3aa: CAISELGTEAFF
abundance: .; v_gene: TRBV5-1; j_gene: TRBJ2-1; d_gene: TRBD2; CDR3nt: TGCGCCAGCAGCTTGTCACTAGCGGGGAGGCTTGAGCAGTTCTTC; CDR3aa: CASSLSLAGRLEQFF
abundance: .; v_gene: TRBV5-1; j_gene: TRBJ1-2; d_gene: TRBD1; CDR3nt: TGCGCCAGCAGCCTGGGACAGAGCTATGGCTACACCTTC; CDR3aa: CASSLGQSYGYTF
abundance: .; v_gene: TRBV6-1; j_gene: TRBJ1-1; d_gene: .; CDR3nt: TGTGCCAGCATTAGGACAGTTGAAGCTTTCTTT; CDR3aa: CASIRTVEAFF
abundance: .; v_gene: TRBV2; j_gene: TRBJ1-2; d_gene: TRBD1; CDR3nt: TGTGCCAGCAGGGGGACAGCAGCATATGGCTACACCTTC; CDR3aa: CASRGTAAYGYTF
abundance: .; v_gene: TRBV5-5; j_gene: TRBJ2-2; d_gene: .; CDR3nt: TGTGCCAGCAGCTTGGGAACTCCCGGGGAGCTGTTTTTT; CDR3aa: CASSLGTPGELFF
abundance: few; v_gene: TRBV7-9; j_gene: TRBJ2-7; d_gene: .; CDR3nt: TGTGCCAGCAGCAAAGGGGGGGGCCGGTACGAGCAGTACTTC; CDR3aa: CASSKGGGRYEQYF
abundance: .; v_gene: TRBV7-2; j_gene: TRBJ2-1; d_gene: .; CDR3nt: TGTGCCAGCAGTTCAGGGTGGTCCGCGGAGAGCCAGTTCTTC; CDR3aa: CASSSGWSAESQFF
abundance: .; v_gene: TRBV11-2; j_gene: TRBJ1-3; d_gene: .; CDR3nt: TGTGCCAGCAGCCAAGCGTACTCGGCCGGAAACACCATATATTTT; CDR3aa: CASSQAYSAGNTIYF
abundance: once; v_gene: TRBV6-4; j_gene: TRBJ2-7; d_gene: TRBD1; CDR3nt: TGTGCCAGCATGCGAACGACAGGGGTAGAGTACGAGCAGTACTTC; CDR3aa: CASMRTTGVEYEQYF
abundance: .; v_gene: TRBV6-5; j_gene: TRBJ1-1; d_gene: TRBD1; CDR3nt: TGTGCCAGCAGTGGAGGGCCAGGGGGAGCTTTCTTT; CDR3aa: CASSGGPGGAFF
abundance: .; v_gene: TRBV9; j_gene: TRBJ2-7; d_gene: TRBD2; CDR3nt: TGTGCCAGCAGCCCAGGACTAGTTGGCTACGAGCAGTACTTC; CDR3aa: CASSPGLVGYEQYF
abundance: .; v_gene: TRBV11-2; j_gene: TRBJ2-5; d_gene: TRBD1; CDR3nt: TGTGCCAGCAGCTTGGAGACAGGGTACGAGACCCAGTACTTC; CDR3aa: CASSLETGYETQYF
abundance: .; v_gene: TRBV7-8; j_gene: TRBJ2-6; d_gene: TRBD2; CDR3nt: TGTGCCAGCAGCTTAAGCCCGGGGGCGGGGGGCGATCCTGGGGCCAACGTCCTGACTTTC; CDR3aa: CASSLSPGAGGDPGANVLTF
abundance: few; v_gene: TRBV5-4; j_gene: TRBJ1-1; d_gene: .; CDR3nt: TGTGCCAGCAGCTTGGCACAGGTTTGGACTGAAGCTTTCTTT; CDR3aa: CASSLAQVWTEAFF
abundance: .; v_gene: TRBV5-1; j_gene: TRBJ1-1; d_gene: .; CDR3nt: TGCGCCAGCAGCTTCGGTTCCTTCACTGAAGCTTTCTTT; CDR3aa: CASSFGSFTEAFF
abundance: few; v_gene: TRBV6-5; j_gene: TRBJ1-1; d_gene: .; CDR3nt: TGTGCCAGCAGTCCGTGGGGAGGGGACACTGAAGCTTTCTTT; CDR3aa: CASSPWGGDTEAFF
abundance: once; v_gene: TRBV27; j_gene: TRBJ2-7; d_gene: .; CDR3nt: TGTGCCAGCAGGGCGGGACTCTTGTATGCCGAGCAGTACTTC; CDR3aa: CASRAGLLYAEQYF
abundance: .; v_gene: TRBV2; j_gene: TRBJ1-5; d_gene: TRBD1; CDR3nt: TGTGCCAGCAGGGCACAGGGGTCGGGGCCCCAGCATTTT; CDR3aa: CASRAQGSGPQHF
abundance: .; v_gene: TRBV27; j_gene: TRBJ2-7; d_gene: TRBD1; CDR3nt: TGTGCCAGCAGACCCGGGACAGCTCCCTACGAGCAGTACTTC; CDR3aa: CASRPGTAPYEQYF
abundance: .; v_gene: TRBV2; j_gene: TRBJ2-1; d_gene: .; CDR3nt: TGTGCCAGCATTATGACTGCAATGAGCTCCTACAATGAGCAGTTCTTC; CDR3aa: CASIMTAMSSYNEQFF